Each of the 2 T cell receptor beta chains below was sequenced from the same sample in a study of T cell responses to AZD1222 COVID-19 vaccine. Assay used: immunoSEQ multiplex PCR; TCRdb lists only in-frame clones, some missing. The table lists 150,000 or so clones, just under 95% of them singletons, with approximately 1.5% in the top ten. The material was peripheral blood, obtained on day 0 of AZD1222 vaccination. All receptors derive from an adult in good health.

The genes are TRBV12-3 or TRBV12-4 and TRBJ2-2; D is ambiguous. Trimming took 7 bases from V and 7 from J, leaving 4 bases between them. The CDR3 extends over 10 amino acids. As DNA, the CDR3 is TGTGCCAGCAAGGGCGGGGAGCTGTTTTTT. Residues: CASKGGELFF.

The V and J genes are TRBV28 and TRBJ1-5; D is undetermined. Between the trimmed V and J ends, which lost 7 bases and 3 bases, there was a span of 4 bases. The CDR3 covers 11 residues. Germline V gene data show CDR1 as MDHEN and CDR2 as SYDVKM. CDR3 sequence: CASMDNQPQHF. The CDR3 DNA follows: TGTGCCAGCATGGACAATCAGCCCCAGCATTTT.